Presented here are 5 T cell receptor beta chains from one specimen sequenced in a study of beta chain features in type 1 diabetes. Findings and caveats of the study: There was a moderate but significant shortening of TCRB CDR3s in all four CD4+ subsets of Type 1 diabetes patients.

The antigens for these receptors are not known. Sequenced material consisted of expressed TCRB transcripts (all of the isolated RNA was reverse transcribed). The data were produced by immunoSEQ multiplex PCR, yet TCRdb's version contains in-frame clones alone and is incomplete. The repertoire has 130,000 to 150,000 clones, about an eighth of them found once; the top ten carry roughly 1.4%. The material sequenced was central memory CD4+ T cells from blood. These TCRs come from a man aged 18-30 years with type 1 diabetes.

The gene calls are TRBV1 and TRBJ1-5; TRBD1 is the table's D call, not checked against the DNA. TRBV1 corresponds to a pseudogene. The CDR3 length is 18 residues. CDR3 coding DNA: TGCACCAGCAGCCAAGATGAGGACAGGGGCGATCAAATTGGGCCCCAGCATTTT. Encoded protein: CTSSQDEDRGDQIGPQHF.

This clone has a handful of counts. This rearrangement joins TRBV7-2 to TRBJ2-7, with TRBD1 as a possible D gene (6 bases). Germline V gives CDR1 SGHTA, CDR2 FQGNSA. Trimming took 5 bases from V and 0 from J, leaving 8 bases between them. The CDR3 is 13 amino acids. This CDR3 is CASSRQVSYEQYF. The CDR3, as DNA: TGTGCCAGCAGCCGACAGGTCTCCTACGAGCAGTACTTC.

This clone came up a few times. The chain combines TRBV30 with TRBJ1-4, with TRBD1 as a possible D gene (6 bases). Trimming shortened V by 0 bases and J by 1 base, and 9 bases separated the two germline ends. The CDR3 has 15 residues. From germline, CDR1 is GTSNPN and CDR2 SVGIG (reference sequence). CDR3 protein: CAWSVEGVTNEKLFF. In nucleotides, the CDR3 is TGTGCCTGGAGTGTGGAGGGGGTAACTAATGAAAAACTGTTTTTT.

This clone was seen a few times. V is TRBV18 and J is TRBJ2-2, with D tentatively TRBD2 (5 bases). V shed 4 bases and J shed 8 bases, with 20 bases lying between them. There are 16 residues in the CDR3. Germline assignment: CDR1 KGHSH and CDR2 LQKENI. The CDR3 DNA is TGTGCCAGCTCACGAGAGGACGGGGTCGTAGATGGGGAGCTGTTTTTT. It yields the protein CASSREDGVVDGELFF. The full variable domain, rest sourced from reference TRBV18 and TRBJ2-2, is NAGVMQNPRHLVRRRGQEARLRCSPMKGHSHVYWYRQLPEEGLKFMVYLQKENIIDESGMPKERFSAEFPKEGPSILRIQQVVRGDSAAYFCASSREDGVVDGELFFGEGSRLTVL.

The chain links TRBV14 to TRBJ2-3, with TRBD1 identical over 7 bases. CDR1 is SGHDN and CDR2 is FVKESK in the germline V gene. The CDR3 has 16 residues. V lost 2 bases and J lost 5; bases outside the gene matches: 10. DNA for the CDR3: TGTGCCAGCAGCCAATCTCTCGGGACAGCCGAAGATACGCAGTATTTT. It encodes CASSQSLGTAEDTQYF.